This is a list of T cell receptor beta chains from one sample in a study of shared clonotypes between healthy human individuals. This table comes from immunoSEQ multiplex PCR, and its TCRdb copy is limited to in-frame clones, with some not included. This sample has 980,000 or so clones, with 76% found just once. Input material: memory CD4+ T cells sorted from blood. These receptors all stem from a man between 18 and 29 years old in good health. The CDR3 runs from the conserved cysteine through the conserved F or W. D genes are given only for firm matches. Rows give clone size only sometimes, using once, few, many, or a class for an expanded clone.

CDR3 DNA: TGCGCCAGCAGCTGGGGGACAGGGGAAGAGACCCAGTACTTC
CDR3 protein: CASSWGTGEETQYF
V gene: TRBV5-1
clone size: NA
D gene: TRBD1
J gene: TRBJ2-5

CDR3 DNA: TGCGCCAGCAGCCATTCAGGGGGAGACTATGGCTACACCTTC
CDR3 protein: CASSHSGGDYGYTF
V gene: TRBV4-1
clone size: NA
D gene: TRBD1
J gene: TRBJ1-2

CDR3 DNA: TGTGCCAGCTCACCACCGCTGGGGGCGGAAGAGCAGTACTTC
CDR3 protein: CASSPPLGAEEQYF
V gene: TRBV18
clone size: NA
D gene: NA
J gene: TRBJ2-7

CDR3 DNA: TGCGCCAGCAGCCATTCTAGCGGACAAGAGACCCAGTACTTC
CDR3 protein: CASSHSSGQETQYF
V gene: TRBV5-1
clone size: NA
D gene: TRBD2
J gene: TRBJ2-5

CDR3 DNA: TGTGCCAGCAGCTTGAGGACAGGGGGTAACACTGAAGCTTTCTTT
CDR3 protein: CASSLRTGGNTEAFF
V gene: TRBV7-8
clone size: once
D gene: TRBD1
J gene: TRBJ1-1

CDR3 DNA: TGTGCCAGCAGTTGGGTCATGAACACTGAAGCTTTCTTT
CDR3 protein: CASSWVMNTEAFF
V gene: TRBV6-5
clone size: few
D gene: NA
J gene: TRBJ1-1

CDR3 DNA: TGTGCCAGCAGCCAAGGGCAGGGCGGTGAAAAACTGTTTTTT
CDR3 protein: CASSQGQGGEKLFF
V gene: TRBV4-2
clone size: NA
D gene: NA
J gene: TRBJ1-4

CDR3 DNA: TGCAGCGCTTCGCGAGACATGAACACTGAAGCTTTCTTT
CDR3 protein: CSASRDMNTEAFF
V gene: TRBV29-1
clone size: NA
D gene: NA
J gene: TRBJ1-1

CDR3 DNA: TGTGCCAGCTCACGACTTGAATCCTACGAGCAGTACTTC
CDR3 protein: CASSRLESYEQYF
V gene: TRBV18
clone size: NA
D gene: NA
J gene: TRBJ2-7

CDR3 DNA: TGTGCCAGCAGCTTAGCATCAGGGACCACTGGCGGGCAGTACTTC
CDR3 protein: CASSLASGTTGGQYF
V gene: TRBV7-8
clone size: NA
D gene: NA
J gene: TRBJ2-7

CDR3 DNA: TGTGCCAGCAGCTTCGAAAGGAGACTCACAGATACGCAGTATTTT
CDR3 protein: CASSFERRLTDTQYF
V gene: TRBV7-2
clone size: NA
D gene: NA
J gene: TRBJ2-3

CDR3 DNA: TGTGCCAGCAGTATCCCCGTGGGGGGGCGAGAGCAGTACTTC
CDR3 protein: CASSIPVGGREQYF
V gene: TRBV28
clone size: NA
D gene: NA
J gene: TRBJ2-7

CDR3 DNA: TGTGCCAGCAGCTTAGGGCTAGCGGGACTAATCCAAGAGACCCAGTACTTC
CDR3 protein: CASSLGLAGLIQETQYF
V gene: TRBV7-2
clone size: NA
D gene: TRBD2
J gene: TRBJ2-5

CDR3 DNA: TGTGCCAGCTCCCAGTCCCGGGACAGGGATCGGGAAGCTTTCTTT
CDR3 protein: CASSQSRDRDREAFF
V gene: TRBV18
clone size: NA
D gene: TRBD1
J gene: TRBJ1-1

CDR3 DNA: TGTGCCAGCAGCTTAACCGCCCCGGGTGCCGGGGAGCTGTTTTTT
CDR3 protein: CASSLTAPGAGELFF
V gene: TRBV7-3
clone size: NA
D gene: NA
J gene: TRBJ2-2

CDR3 DNA: TGTGCCAGCAGTGCAGGGAATCAGCCCCAGCATTTT
CDR3 protein: CASSAGNQPQHF
V gene: TRBV25-1
clone size: NA
D gene: NA
J gene: TRBJ1-5

CDR3 DNA: TGCGCCAGCAGCCAAGGTACGCGCGGTGAGCAGTTCTTC
CDR3 protein: CASSQGTRGEQFF
V gene: TRBV4-1
clone size: NA
D gene: NA
J gene: TRBJ2-1

CDR3 DNA: TGTGCCTGGAGAGACCCTGGGAATCAGCCCCAGCATTTT
CDR3 protein: CAWRDPGNQPQHF
V gene: TRBV30
clone size: NA
D gene: NA
J gene: TRBJ1-5

CDR3 DNA: TGTGCCAGCACCACAGCTGCAACTCGGGAGACCCAGTACTTC
CDR3 protein: CASTTAATRETQYF
V gene: TRBV6-5
clone size: NA
D gene: NA
J gene: TRBJ2-5

CDR3 DNA: TGTGCCAGCAGTTTAAGGGAAAACTACGAGCAGTACTTC
CDR3 protein: CASSLRENYEQYF
V gene: TRBV6-5
clone size: few
D gene: NA
J gene: TRBJ2-7

CDR3 DNA: TGTGCCAGCAGCCAACAGACAGGGGAGAATCAGCCCCAGCATTTT
CDR3 protein: CASSQQTGENQPQHF
V gene: TRBV7-2
clone size: NA
D gene: TRBD1
J gene: TRBJ1-5

CDR3 DNA: TGCGCCAGCAGCTCCGCGGACAGCTACGAGCAGTACTTC
CDR3 protein: CASSSADSYEQYF
V gene: TRBV5-1
clone size: NA
D gene: NA
J gene: TRBJ2-7

CDR3 DNA: TGTGCCAGCAGCCTTGGGCTAGCGGGACCCCGGGAAGACGAGCAGTACTTC
CDR3 protein: CASSLGLAGPREDEQYF
V gene: TRBV7-2
clone size: NA
D gene: TRBD2
J gene: TRBJ2-7

CDR3 DNA: TGTGCCAGCAGCTTACAGGGGAGGCCTCTAAATGAGCAGTTCTTC
CDR3 protein: CASSLQGRPLNEQFF
V gene: TRBV11-2
clone size: NA
D gene: NA
J gene: TRBJ2-1

CDR3 DNA: TGTGCCAGCAGTTGGCCCTCCGGGGGAGGGGGCAAGTACGAGCAGTACTTC
CDR3 protein: CASSWPSGGGGKYEQYF
V gene: TRBV28
clone size: NA
D gene: NA
J gene: TRBJ2-7

CDR3 DNA: TGTGCCAGCAGTGGAATATCCGGGGACCGGCGGGTCTACAATGAGCAGTTCTTC
CDR3 protein: CASSGISGDRRVYNEQFF
V gene: TRBV2
clone size: NA
D gene: NA
J gene: TRBJ2-1

CDR3 DNA: TGTGCCTGGAGGTGGGACCCCGGGAATACGCAGTATTTT
CDR3 protein: CAWRWDPGNTQYF
V gene: TRBV30
clone size: NA
D gene: NA
J gene: TRBJ2-3

CDR3 DNA: TGTGCCAGCAGCCGAGCCTGGGCCTCCTACAATGAGCAGTTCTTC
CDR3 protein: CASSRAWASYNEQFF
V gene: TRBV27
clone size: NA
D gene: NA
J gene: TRBJ2-1

CDR3 DNA: TGCGCCAGCAGCGGGGTAATTGGAAACACCATATATTTT
CDR3 protein: CASSGVIGNTIYF
V gene: TRBV4-1
clone size: NA
D gene: NA
J gene: TRBJ1-3

CDR3 DNA: TGTGCCAGCAGTGAACACAGCCCGAGGGATAATTCACCCCTCCACTTT
CDR3 protein: CASSEHSPRDNSPLHF
V gene: TRBV25-1
clone size: NA
D gene: NA
J gene: TRBJ1-6

CDR3 DNA: TGTGCCAGCAGCGAACAGGCGGGAGATACGCAGTATTTT
CDR3 protein: CASSEQAGDTQYF
V gene: TRBV6-1
clone size: NA
D gene: NA
J gene: TRBJ2-3

CDR3 DNA: TGTGCCAGCAGCCTCCAGCAGGCTCCGTGGGAGACCCAGTACTTC
CDR3 protein: CASSLQQAPWETQYF
V gene: TRBV7-3
clone size: NA
D gene: NA
J gene: TRBJ2-5

CDR3 DNA: TGTGCCAGCAGCGCTCCGCGTGGAGGGGTTAGCTCTGGAAACACCATATATTTT
CDR3 protein: CASSAPRGGVSSGNTIYF
V gene: TRBV5-6
clone size: few
D gene: NA
J gene: TRBJ1-3

CDR3 DNA: TGTGCTAGCAGCCCCGTCCGCGCCATGAACACTGAAGCTTTCTTT
CDR3 protein: CASSPVRAMNTEAFF
V gene: TRBV7-7
clone size: NA
D gene: NA
J gene: TRBJ1-1

CDR3 DNA: TGTGCCAGCAGCTTAAGACTGGGGACGGGGAAAAAACTGTTTTTT
CDR3 protein: CASSLRLGTGKKLFF
V gene: TRBV7-2
clone size: NA
D gene: NA
J gene: TRBJ1-4

CDR3 DNA: TGCAGTGCTCCGGGACTTGAAACGCAGTATTTT
CDR3 protein: CSAPGLETQYF
V gene: TRBV20-1
clone size: NA
D gene: NA
J gene: TRBJ2-3